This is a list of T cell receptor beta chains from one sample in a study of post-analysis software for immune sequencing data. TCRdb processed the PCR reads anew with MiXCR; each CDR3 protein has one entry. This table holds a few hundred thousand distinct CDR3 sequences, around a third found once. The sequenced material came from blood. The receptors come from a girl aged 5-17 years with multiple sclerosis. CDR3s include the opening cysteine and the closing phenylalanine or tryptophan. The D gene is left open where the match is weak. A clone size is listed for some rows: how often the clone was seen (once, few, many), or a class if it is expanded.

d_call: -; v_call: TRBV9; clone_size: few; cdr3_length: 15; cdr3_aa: CASSAPGAGANVLTF
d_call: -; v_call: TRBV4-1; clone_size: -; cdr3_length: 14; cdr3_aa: CASSQSTSADTQYF
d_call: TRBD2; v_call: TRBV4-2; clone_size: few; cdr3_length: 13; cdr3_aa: CASSHSGGETQYF
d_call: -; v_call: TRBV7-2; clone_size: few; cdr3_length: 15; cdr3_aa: CASRRNSRGSYEQYF
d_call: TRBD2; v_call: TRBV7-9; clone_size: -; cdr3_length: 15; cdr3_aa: CASSLWTSGQETQYF
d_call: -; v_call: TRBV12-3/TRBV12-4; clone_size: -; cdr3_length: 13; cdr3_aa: CASSTLVGDTQYF
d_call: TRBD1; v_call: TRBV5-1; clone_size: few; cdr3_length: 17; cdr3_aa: CASSSGQVGLNTGELFF
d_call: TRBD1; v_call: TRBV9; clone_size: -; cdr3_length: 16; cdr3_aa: CASSSRTGGINNEQFF
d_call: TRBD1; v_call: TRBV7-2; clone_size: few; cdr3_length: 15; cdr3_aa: CASSTSGQGADEQFF
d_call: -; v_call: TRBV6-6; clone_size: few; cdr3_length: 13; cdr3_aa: CASSYPNNQPQHF
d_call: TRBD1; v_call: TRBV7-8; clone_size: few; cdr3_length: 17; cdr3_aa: CASSFYWGQVNTDTQYF
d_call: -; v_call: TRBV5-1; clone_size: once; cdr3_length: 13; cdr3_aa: CASRGGAPYEQYF
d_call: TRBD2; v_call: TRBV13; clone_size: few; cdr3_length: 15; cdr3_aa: CASSLTGGASDTQYF
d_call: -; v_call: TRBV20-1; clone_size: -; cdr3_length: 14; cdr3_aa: CSAGARTLNYGYTF
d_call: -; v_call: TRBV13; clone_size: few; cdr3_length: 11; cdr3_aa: CASSSAGGYTF
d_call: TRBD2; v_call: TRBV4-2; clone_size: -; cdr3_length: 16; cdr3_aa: CASSQAGTSGYNERFF
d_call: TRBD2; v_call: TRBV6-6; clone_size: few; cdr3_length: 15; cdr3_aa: CASSYSGLAWETQYF
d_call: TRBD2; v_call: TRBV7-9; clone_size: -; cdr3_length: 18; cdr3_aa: CASSPPPGLAVYQETQYF
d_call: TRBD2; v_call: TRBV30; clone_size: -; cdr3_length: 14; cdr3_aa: CACPLAGATDTQYF
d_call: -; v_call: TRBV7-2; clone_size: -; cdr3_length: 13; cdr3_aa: CASSLVGYQPQHF
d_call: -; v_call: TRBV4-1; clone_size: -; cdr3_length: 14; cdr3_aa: CTSSESSGANVLTF
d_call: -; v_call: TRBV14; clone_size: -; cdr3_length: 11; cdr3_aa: CVLFSTDTQYF
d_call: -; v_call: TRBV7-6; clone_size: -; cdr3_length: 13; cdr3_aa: CASSLEGFYGYTF
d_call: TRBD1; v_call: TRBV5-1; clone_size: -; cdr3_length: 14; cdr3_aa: CASNDPGTGVGYTF
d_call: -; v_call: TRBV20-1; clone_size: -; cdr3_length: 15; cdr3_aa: CSATGADVLGYEQYF
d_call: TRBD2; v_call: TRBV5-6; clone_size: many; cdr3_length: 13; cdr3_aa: CASSLGTSGEQYF
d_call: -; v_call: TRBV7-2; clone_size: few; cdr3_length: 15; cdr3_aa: CASSLGPGMNTEQFF
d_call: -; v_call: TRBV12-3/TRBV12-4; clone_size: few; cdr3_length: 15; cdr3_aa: CASSLVPTPKETQFF
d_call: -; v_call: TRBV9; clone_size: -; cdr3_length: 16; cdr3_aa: CASSVATGSPTYEQYF
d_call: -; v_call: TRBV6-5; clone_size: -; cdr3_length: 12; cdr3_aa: CASTNRVTEAFF
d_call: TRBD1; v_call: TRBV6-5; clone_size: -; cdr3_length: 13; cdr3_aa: CASSGQGIDGYTF
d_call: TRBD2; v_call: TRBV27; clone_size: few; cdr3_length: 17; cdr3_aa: CASSLSRTSGGQETQYF
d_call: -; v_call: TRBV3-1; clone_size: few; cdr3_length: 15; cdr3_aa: CACSPLSDLAYEQYF
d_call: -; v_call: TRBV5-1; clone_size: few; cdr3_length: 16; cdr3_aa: CASSFLGQSSSYEQYF
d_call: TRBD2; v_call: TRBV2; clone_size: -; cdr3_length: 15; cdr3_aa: CASSASGGRYNEQFF
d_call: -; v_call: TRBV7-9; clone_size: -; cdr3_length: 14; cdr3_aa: CASSWVGIDQPQHF
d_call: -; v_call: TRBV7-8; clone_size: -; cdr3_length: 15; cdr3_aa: CASNLPDQGLYEQYF
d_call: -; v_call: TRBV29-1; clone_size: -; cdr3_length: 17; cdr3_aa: CSVDSPGRQIDNYGYTF
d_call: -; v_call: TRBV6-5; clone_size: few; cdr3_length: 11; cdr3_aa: CASRWYYGYTF
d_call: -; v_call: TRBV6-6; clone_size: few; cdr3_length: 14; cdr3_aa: CASRNIGTTYEQYF
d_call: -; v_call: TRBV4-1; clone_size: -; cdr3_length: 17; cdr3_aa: CASSLIPTGTSQETQYF
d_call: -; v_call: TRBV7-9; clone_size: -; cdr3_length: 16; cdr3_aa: CASSFTGQGVGGTQYF
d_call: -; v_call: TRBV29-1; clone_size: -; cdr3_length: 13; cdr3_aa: CSGYGRIGETQYF
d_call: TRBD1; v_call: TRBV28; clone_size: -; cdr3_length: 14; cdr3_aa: CASSSTGVGWTQYF
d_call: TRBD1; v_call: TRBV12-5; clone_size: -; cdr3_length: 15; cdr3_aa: CAGGPGQISTDTQYF
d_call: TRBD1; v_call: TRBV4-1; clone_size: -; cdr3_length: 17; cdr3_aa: CASSPSGTGRNTDTQYF
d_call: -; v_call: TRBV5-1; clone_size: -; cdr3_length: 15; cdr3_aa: CASSLTVDSAETQDF
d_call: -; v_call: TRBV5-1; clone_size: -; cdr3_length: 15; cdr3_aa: CASSLTGSSTDTQYF